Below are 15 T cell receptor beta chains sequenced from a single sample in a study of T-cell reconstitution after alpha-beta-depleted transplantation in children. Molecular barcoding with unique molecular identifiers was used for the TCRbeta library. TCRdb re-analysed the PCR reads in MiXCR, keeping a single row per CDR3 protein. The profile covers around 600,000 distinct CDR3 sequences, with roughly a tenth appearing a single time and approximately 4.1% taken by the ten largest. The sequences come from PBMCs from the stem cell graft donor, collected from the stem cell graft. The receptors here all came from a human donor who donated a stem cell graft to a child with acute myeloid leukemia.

CDR3 region: CASSAGGQMNQPQHF. CDR3 DNA: TGTGCCAGCAGCGCCGGGGGACAGATGAATCAGCCCCAGCATTTT. This chain joins TRBV13 and TRBJ1-5; 7 nucleotides match TRBD1. Losses at the gene ends were 5 bases for V and 4 bases for J; bases not matched to a gene: 8. This CDR3 spans 15 amino acids. Germline V gene lookup returns CDR1 PRHDT and CDR2 FYEKMQ (reference sequence).

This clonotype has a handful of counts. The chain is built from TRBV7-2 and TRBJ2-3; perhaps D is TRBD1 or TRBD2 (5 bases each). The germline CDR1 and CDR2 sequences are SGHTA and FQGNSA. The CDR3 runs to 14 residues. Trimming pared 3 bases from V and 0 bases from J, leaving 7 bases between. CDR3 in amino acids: CASSLGESTDTQYF. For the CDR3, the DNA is TGTGCCAGCAGCTTGGGGGAAAGCACAGATACGCAGTATTTT.

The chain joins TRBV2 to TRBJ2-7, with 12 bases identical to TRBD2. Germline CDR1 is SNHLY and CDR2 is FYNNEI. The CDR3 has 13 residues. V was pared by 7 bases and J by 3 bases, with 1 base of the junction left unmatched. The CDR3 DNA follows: TGTGCCAGCAAGACTAGCGGGAGCTACGAGCAGTACTTC. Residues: CASKTSGSYEQYF.

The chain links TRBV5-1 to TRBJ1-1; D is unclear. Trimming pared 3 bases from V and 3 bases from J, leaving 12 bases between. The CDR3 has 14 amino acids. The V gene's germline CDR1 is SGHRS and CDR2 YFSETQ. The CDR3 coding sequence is TGCGCCAGCAGCTCCCGGGATTTATACACTGAAGCTTTCTTT. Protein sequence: CASSSRDLYTEAFF.

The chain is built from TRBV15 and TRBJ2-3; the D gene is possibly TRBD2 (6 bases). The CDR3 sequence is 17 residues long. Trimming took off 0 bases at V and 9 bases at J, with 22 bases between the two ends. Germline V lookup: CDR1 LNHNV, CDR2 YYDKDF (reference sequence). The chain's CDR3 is CATSRDRMGRPAVTQYF. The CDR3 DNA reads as TGTGCCACCAGCAGAGATCGTATGGGGAGGCCCGCCGTCACGCAGTATTTT. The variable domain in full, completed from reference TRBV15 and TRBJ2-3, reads DAMVIQNPRYQVTQFGKPVTLSCSQTLNHNVMYWYQQKSSQAPKLLFHYYDKDFNNEADTPDNFQSRRPNTSFCFLDIRSPGLGDTAMYLCATSRDRMGRPAVTQYFGPGTRLTVL.

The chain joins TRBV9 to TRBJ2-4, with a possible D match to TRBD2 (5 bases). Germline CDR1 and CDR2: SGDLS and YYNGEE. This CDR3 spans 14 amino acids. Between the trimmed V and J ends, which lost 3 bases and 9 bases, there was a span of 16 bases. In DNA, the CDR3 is TGTGCCAGCAGCGCCGAGGGTGCTCGCGGCATTCAGTACTTC. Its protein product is CASSAEGARGIQYF. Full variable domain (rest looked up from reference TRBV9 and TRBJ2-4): DSGVTQTPKHLITATGQRVTLRCSPRSGDLSVYWYQQSLDQGLQFLIQYYNGEERAKGNILERFSAQQFPDLHSELNLSSLELGDSALYFCASSAEGARGIQYFGAGTRLSVL.

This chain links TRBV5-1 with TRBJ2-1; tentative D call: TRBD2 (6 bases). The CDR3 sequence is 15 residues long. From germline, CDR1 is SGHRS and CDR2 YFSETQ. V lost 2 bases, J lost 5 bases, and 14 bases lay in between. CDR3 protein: CASSFGGEGNNEQFF. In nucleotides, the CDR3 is TGCGCCAGCAGCTTCGGGGGAGAGGGAAACAATGAGCAGTTCTTC.

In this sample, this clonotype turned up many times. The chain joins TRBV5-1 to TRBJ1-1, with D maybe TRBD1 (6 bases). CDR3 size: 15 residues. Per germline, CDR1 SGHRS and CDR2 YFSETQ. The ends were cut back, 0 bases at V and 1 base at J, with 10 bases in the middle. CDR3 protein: CASSLEAGANTEAFF. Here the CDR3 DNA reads TGCGCCAGCAGCTTGGAGGCAGGGGCGAACACTGAAGCTTTCTTT.

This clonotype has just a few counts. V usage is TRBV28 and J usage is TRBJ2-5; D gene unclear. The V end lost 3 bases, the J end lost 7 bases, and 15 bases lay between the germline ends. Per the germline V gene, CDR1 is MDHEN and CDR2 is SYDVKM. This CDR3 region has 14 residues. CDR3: CASSFGSGPGTQYF. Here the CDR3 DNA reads TGTGCCAGCAGTTTTGGCTCAGGCCCAGGGACCCAGTACTTC.

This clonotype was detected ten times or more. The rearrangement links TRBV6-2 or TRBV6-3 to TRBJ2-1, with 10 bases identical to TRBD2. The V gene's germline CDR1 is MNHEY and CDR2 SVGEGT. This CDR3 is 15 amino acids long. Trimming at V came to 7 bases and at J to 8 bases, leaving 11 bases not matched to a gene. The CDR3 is CASTTSGRAFDEQFF. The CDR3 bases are TGTGCCAGCACAACCAGCGGGAGGGCCTTCGATGAGCAGTTCTTC.

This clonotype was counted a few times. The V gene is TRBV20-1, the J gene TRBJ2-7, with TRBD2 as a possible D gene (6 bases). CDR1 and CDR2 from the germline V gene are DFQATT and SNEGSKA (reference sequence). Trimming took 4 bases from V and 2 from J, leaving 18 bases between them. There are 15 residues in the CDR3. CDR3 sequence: CSATTLRLGAYEQYF. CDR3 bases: TGCAGTGCTACAACCCTGAGACTAGGGGCCTACGAGCAGTACTTC.

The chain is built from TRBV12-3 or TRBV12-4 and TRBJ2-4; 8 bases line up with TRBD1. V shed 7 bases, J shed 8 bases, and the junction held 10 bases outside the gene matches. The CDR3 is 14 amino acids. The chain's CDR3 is CASNSLGQGHIQYF. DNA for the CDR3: TGTGCCAGCAATTCCCTTGGACAGGGACACATTCAGTACTTC.

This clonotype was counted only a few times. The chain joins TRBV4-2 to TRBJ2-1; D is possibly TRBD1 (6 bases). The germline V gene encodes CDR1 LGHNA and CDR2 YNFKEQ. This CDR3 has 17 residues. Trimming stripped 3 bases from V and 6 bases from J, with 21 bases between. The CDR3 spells CASSHTILQGKGNEQFF. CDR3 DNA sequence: TGTGCCAGCAGCCATACGATCCTACAGGGTAAGGGCAATGAGCAGTTCTTC.

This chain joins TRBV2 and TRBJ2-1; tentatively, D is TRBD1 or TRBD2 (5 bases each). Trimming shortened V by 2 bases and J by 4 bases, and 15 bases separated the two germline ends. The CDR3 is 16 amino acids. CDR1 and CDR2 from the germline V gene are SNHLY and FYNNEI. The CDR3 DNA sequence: TGTGCCAGCAGTGAAATGGGGACGGCCAATTACAATGAGCAGTTCTTC. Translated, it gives CASSEMGTANYNEQFF.

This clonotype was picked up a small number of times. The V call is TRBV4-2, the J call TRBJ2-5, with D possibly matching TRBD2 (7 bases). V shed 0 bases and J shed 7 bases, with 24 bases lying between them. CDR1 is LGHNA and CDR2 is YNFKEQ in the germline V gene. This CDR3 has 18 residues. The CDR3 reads CASSQEKGGAEGWLTQYF. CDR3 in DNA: TGTGCCAGCAGCCAAGAAAAGGGGGGGGCGGAGGGGTGGTTGACCCAGTACTTC.